Shown below are 22 T cell receptor beta chains from a single sample sequenced in a study of blood T cell repertoires in COVID-19. The repertoire was sequenced with immunoSEQ multiplex PCR; TCRdb's copy has only in-frame clones and lacks some. The sample lists 300,000 to 450,000 clones, more than 70% seen once, with less than 1.5% in the top ten. The sample taken for sequencing was PBMCs or T cells enriched from blood (not recorded which). Receptor source: a woman under 30 who had recovered from COVID-19.

This chain links TRBV7-6 with TRBJ2-2, with TRBD1 matching 10 bases. This CDR3 comprises 17 residues. The V and J ends lost 1 base and 7 bases, in that order; junction bases with no gene match: 9. Germline V lookup: CDR1 SGHVS, CDR2 FNYEAQ. CDR3 region: CASSLEGQGYTVGELFF. The CDR3 DNA sequence: TGTGCCAGCAGCTTAGAGGGACAGGGGTATACAGTCGGGGAGCTGTTTTTT.

CDR3 nucleotides: TGTGCCATCAGCCGCGGACAGGGGGCGATTGGCTACACCTTC. Residues: CAISRGQGAIGYTF. This sequence joins TRBV10-3 and TRBJ1-2; 11 bases are a match to TRBD1. The V segment lost 6 bases and the J segment 7 bases; nucleotides outside the gene matches: 7. The CDR3 is 14 amino acids. Germline lookup yields CDR1 ENHRY and CDR2 SYGVKD.

The rearrangement uses TRBV2 and TRBJ1-3, with D possibly matching TRBD1 (5 bases). This CDR3 contains 16 residues. With 4 bases removed from V and 3 bases from J, the gap between germline ends came to 16 bases. Germline lookup yields CDR1 SNHLY and CDR2 FYNNEI. The CDR3 is CASSGAGPSYGNTIYF. The CDR3 DNA sequence: TGTGCCAGCAGTGGGGCAGGGCCTTCTTATGGAAACACCATATATTTT.

This chain joins TRBV11-1 and TRBJ1-1; 7 bases align to TRBD1. The V and J ends lost 0 bases and 2 bases, in that order; junction bases with no gene match: 6. Germline V gene sequence: CDR1 SGHAT, CDR2 FQDESV (reference sequence). This CDR3 spans 16 amino acids. CDR3 region: CASSLAPEGANTEAFF. DNA of the CDR3: TGTGCCAGCAGCTTAGCCCCGGAGGGGGCTAACACTGAAGCTTTCTTT.

This clone has just one count. The identical CDR3 is also encoded by other nucleotide sequences in the sample. This sequence joins TRBV29-1 and TRBJ2-2, with a weak D call TRBD1 (5 bases). The V end lost 2 bases, the J end lost 6 bases, and 7 bases lay between the germline ends. The CDR3 is 12 residues long. Germline lookup yields CDR1 SQVTM and CDR2 ANQGSEA. The CDR3 reads CSVERGAGELFF. The CDR3 region has the DNA TGCAGCGTTGAAAGGGGTGCCGGGGAGCTGTTTTTT.

In its sample, this clone was seen once. V gene TRBV5-8 combines with J gene TRBJ2-3; D gene uncertain. With 4 bases removed from V and 7 bases from J, the gap between germline ends came to 13 bases. Germline-derived CDR1 and CDR2 are SGHTS and YDEGEE. The CDR3 covers 13 residues. The CDR3 sequence: CASSLLASHTQYF. DNA for the CDR3: TGTGCCAGCAGCCTTCTCGCGTCGCATACGCAGTATTTT.

The rearrangement joins TRBV7-2 to TRBJ2-2, with 7 bases lining up with TRBD1. The germline V gene encodes CDR1 SGHTA and CDR2 FQGNSA. The CDR3 has 17 residues. The ends lost 5 bases at V and 4 bases at J; junction bases unmatched: 13. CDR3 DNA: TGTGCCAGCAGCGTGGACAGGCTAAAAGTAGGCACCGGGGAGCTGTTTTTT. Its translation: CASSVDRLKVGTGELFF. The full variable domain, rest sourced from reference TRBV7-2 and TRBJ2-2, is GAGVSQSPSNKVTEKGKDVELRCDPISGHTALYWYRQSLGQGLEFLIYFQGNSAPDKSGLPSDRFSAERTGGSVSTLTIQRTQQEDSAVYLCASSVDRLKVGTGELFFGEGSRLTVL.

The rearrangement links TRBV7-2 to TRBJ2-7, with 7 positions matching TRBD1. Looked up from germline, CDR1 is SGHTA and CDR2 is FQGNSA. The CDR3 extends over 13 amino acids. Unmatched junction bases numbered 7, after V lost 6 bases and J lost 5 bases. CDR3 in amino acids: CASSLTGIDEQYF. The CDR3 region has the DNA TGTGCCAGCAGTCTGACAGGGATAGACGAGCAGTACTTC.

The chain combines TRBV19 with TRBJ1-2; TRBD1 is a possible D gene (6 bases). The V and J ends lost 7 bases and 6 bases respectively, with 18 bases between them. The CDR3 sequence is 14 residues long. Germline CDR1 is LNHDA and CDR2 is SQIVND (reference sequence). For the CDR3, the DNA is TGTGCCAGTAAGGGGGTGGCGAGGGGTAATGGCTACACCTTC. Its protein product is CASKGVARGNGYTF.

This rearrangement joins TRBV6-4 to TRBJ2-3; no firm D call. Germline V gene data show CDR1 as MRHNA and CDR2 as SNTAGT. This CDR3 spans 13 amino acids. Deletions cut 3 bases from V and 2 bases from J, with 6 bases between. The CDR3 sequence: CASSETYTDTQYF. For the CDR3, the DNA is TGTGCCAGCAGTGAAACCTACACAGATACGCAGTATTTT.

This chain links TRBV28 with TRBJ1-1; unclear D gene. The CDR3 totals 11 residues. V lost 4 bases and J lost 8, with 8 bases in between. Germline assignment: CDR1 MDHEN and CDR2 SYDVKM. The CDR3 sequence: CASSSPVEAFF. CDR3 nucleotides: TGTGCCAGCAGTTCCCCGGTAGAAGCTTTCTTT.

This chain links TRBV19 with TRBJ1-1, with a tentative D call TRBD1 (6 bases). Germline CDR1 reads LNHDA; CDR2 reads SQIVND (reference sequence). V was trimmed by 5 bases and J by 5 bases, leaving 15 bases between them. This CDR3 region has 14 residues. This chain's CDR3 is CASSLPRDTTEAFF. CDR3 DNA sequence: TGTGCCAGTAGTTTACCTCGGGACACAACTGAAGCTTTCTTT.

The CDR3 spells CASSQDLGGFGRDQPQHF. DNA of the CDR3: TGTGCCAGCAGCCAAGATTTAGGGGGCTTCGGCCGGGATCAGCCCCAGCATTTT. J is TRBJ1-5 and V is TRBV4-2, with 7 bases that match TRBD1. V shed 0 bases, J shed 5 bases, and the junction held 13 bases outside the gene matches. The CDR3 spans 18 residues. CDR1 is LGHNA and CDR2 is YNFKEQ in the germline V gene.

The chain carries TRBV6-5 and TRBJ1-2, with D unresolved. This CDR3 region has 14 residues. V was trimmed by 0 bases and J by 8 bases, leaving 13 bases between them. CDR1 is MNHEY, CDR2 SVGAGI, per germline. Here the CDR3 DNA reads TGTGCCAGCAGTTACTCGGAGCGGTTGGGGGGCTACACCTTC. It codes for CASSYSERLGGYTF.

V is TRBV5-8 and J is TRBJ1-2, with 8 bases matching TRBD1. V gave up 0 bases and J gave up 6 bases; unmatched junction bases: 4. Germline V gene sequence: CDR1 SGHTS, CDR2 YDEGEE. This CDR3 is built from 14 residues. The CDR3 coding sequence is TGTGCCAGCAGCTTGGTGGACAGGGACAATGGCTACACCTTC. Translated, it gives CASSLVDRDNGYTF.

The chain joins TRBV2 to TRBJ2-1; 10 nucleotides line up with TRBD2. Germline V gene data show CDR1 as SNHLY and CDR2 as FYNNEI. This CDR3 contains 17 residues. The V segment lost 4 bases and the J segment 0 bases; nucleotides outside the gene matches: 6. As DNA, the CDR3 is TGTGCCAGCAGTGCACTAGCGGGGCTCAGCTCCTACAATGAGCAGTTCTTC. It is translated as CASSALAGLSSYNEQFF. Variable domain in full (rest from reference TRBV2 and TRBJ2-1): EPEVTQTPSHQVTQMGQEVILRCVPISNHLYFYWYRQILGQKVEFLVSFYNNEISEKSEIFDDQFSVERPDGSNFTLKIRSTKLEDSAMYFCASSALAGLSSYNEQFFGPGTRLTVL.

V gene TRBV19 combines with J gene TRBJ2-7; D is perhaps TRBD1 (5 bases). V dropped 3 bases and J dropped 1 base, with 7 bases sitting between them. The CDR3 has 13 amino acids. Germline loops: CDR1 LNHDA, CDR2 SQIVND (reference sequence). The CDR3 loop is CASSISGSYEQYF. Here the CDR3 DNA reads TGTGCCAGTAGTATCTCAGGGTCCTACGAGCAGTACTTC.

The chain uses TRBV7-2 and TRBJ1-2; D call uncertain. The CDR3 loop spans 11 amino acids. Deletions cut 11 bases from V and 6 bases from J, with 13 bases between. CDR1 is SGHTA and CDR2 is FQGNSA in the germline V gene. The DNA of the CDR3 is TGTGCCCGAGGTGAGAGCCATGGCTACACCTTC. It is translated as CARGESHGYTF. The variable domain in full, completed from reference TRBV7-2 and TRBJ1-2, reads GAGVSQSPSNKVTEKGKDVELRCDPISGHTALYWYRQSLGQGLEFLIYFQGNSAPDKSGLPSDRFSAERTGGSVSTLTIQRTQQEDSAVYLCARGESHGYTFGSGTRLTVV.

In the case of this clone: Other DNA sequences in the sample encode the same CDR3. The CDR3 bases are TGTGCCAGCAGTTTTCGGGACAGTGAAGCTTTCTTT. Its protein product is CASSFRDSEAFF. The rearrangement joins TRBV12-3 or TRBV12-4 to TRBJ1-1, with 7 bases identical to TRBD1. V gave up 3 bases and J gave up 7 bases; unmatched junction bases: 2. This CDR3 contains 12 residues.

This chain connects TRBV3-1 (or the pseudogene TRBV3-2) to TRBJ1-4; D not resolved. Trimming took off 4 bases at V and 2 bases at J, with 11 bases between the two ends. This CDR3 contains 15 residues. Per germline, CDR1 LGHDT and CDR2 YNNKEL (reference sequence). The CDR3, as DNA: TGTGCCAGCAGCCCATCGGGAGGCACTAATGAAAAACTGTTTTTT. It is translated as CASSPSGGTNEKLFF.

This clone was counted between two and nine times. The rearrangement joins TRBV11-3 to TRBJ1-6; D not certain. The CDR3 covers 15 residues. Trimming pared 5 bases from V and 6 bases from J, leaving 14 bases between. Germline CDR1 SGHNT, CDR2 YENEEA. The chain's CDR3 is CASSLSGLPNSPLHF. The CDR3 bases are TGTGCCAGCAGCCTTAGCGGACTGCCTAATTCACCCCTCCACTTT.

The chain carries TRBV10-3 and TRBJ2-5, with 7 bases aligning to TRBD2. With V trimmed by 3 bases and J by 5 bases, 3 bases remained unmatched. Germline V gene data show CDR1 as ENHRY and CDR2 as SYGVKD. CDR3 length: 13 amino acids. DNA for the CDR3: TGTGCCATCAGTGACCAGGGAGGGGAGACCCAGTACTTC. Translation: CAISDQGGETQYF.